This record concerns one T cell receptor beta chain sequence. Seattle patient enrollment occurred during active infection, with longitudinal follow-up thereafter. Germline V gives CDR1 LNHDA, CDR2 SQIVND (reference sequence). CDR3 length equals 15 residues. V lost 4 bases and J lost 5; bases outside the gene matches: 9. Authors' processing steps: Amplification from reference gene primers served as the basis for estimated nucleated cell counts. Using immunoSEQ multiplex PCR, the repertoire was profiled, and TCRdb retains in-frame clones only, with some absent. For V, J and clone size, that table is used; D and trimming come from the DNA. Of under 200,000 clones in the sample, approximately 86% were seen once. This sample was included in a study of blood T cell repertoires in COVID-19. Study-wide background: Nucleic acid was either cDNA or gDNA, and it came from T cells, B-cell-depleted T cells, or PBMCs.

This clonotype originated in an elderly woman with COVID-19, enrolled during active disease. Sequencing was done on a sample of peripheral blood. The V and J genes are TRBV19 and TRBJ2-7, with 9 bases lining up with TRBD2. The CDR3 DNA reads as TGTGCCAGTAGTACGAGGCGGGAGGGCCGGGACGAGCAGTACTTC. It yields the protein CASSTRREGRDEQYF.